The clone carrying this TCR beta chain was detected many times. As yet, its antigen is unknown. The V gene lost 3 bases and the J gene lost 3 bases, with 23 bases spanning the gap. The CDR3 spans 17 residues. Per the germline V gene, CDR1 is DFQATT and CDR2 is SNEGSKA (reference sequence). Cells stained for CD3, CD4, CD8, CD45RA, CD27 and viability were sorted into four CD45RA/CD27 subsets. Two oligonucleotides, mixed equimolar, formed the beta constant-region primer covering TRBC1 and TRBC2. Via MiXCR, TCRdb re-called the UMI-ligation and nested PCR reads, giving one row per CDR3 protein. The table lists approximately 85,000 distinct CDR3 sequences, more than 6.5% of them singletons. This entry belongs to a study of naive and memory T cell subsets. Study-level results: Over 85% of naive TCR sequences appeared only once, unlike memory subsets.

V usage is TRBV20-1 and J usage is TRBJ2-5; D perhaps matches TRBD2 (5 bases). Material: central memory CD4+ T cells from blood. This TCR was recovered from a human donor in good health. CDR3: CSASGGLVGNGKETQYF. In DNA, the CDR3 is TGCAGTGCTAGCGGTGGTCTCGTCGGGAATGGAAAAGAGACCCAGTACTTC.